This T cell receptor beta chain comes out of a study of blood T cell repertoires in COVID-19. About the research overall: There were acute and convalescent COVID-19 samples, and they came from the United States, Italy and Spain.

Methods used by the authors: Reference gene primer amplification gave estimated nucleated cell counts. The method was immunoSEQ multiplex PCR; TCRdb's version includes in-frame clones alone and lacks a portion of them. The V and J calls and clone size are taken from that table; D and trimming were inferred from the DNA. The sample holds 200,000 to 300,000 clones, about four fifths seen once. The CDR3 length is 15 residues. V shed 6 bases, J shed 6 bases, and the junction held 9 bases outside the gene matches. The germline CDR1 and CDR2 sequences are SNHLY and FYNNEI. The TCR was taken from a woman aged 70-85 years with acute or convalescent COVID-19. The rearrangement joins TRBV2 to TRBJ1-5; TRBD1 agrees at 9 bases. Source material: peripheral blood. CDR3 in DNA: TGTGCCAGCAGCGGGACAGGGCTGTCGATTCAGCCCCAGCATTTT. Its translation is CASSGTGLSIQPQHF.